The clone carrying this T cell receptor beta chain came up once. Its target is not known. The record originates from a study of cytomegalovirus exposure and HLA in healthy donors. Background on the study: Earlier, 200 million or so T cells were analyzed, and some 120 million unique TCR beta sequences were found among them.

Points from the study as a whole: According to the study, roughly 160 TCR beta chains were cytomegalovirus-associated. Within the data, a cluster of highly shared sequence variants was likely a sequencing artifact. Most subjects had HLA-A and HLA-B alleles reportedly predicted accurately by TCR beta sequences.

PCR employed 60 Vbeta and 13 Jbeta primers. Clones were read by immunoSEQ multiplex PCR, and TCRdb kept only the in-frame ones, dropping some. Of more than 90,000 clones listed, 65% to 75% were seen once; the top ten hold roughly 2%. Germline V lookup: CDR1 LGHNA, CDR2 YSLEER. V dropped 1 base and J dropped 2 bases, with 5 bases sitting between them. The length of the CDR3 is 13 residues. The clonotype was recovered from a woman aged 40-49 years in good health and CMV-seronegative. The chain recombines TRBV4-3 with TRBJ2-5; no clear D. The sample was PBMCs. The CDR3 sequence: CASSQAQQETQYF. CDR3 DNA: TGCGCCAGCAGCCAAGCACAGCAAGAGACCCAGTACTTC.